The clone carrying this T cell receptor beta chain appeared a few times. The data stem from a study of neurological immune-mediated disorders. CDR1 is DFQATT, CDR2 SNEGSKA, per germline (reference sequence). V shed 5 bases and J shed 0 bases, with 8 bases lying between them. This CDR3 spans 13 amino acids. TCRdb re-analysed the 5' RACE reads in MiXCR, keeping a single row per CDR3 protein. Of tens of thousands of distinct CDR3 sequences listed, approximately 4.6% are singletons. The chain is built from TRBV20-1 and TRBJ2-1; D is perhaps TRBD1 (5 bases). The sample was PBMCs. This clonotype was obtained from a woman aged 50 to 65 with multiple sclerosis. The DNA for the CDR3 is TGCAGTGCTGACAGCAGCTCCTACAATGAGCAGTTCTTC. Translated, it gives CSADSSSYNEQFF.